Listed here are 27 T cell receptor beta chains from one sample, sequenced in a study of PD-1 blockade in classical Hodgkin lymphoma. The data were produced by immunoSEQ multiplex PCR, yet TCRdb's version contains in-frame clones alone and is incomplete. The sample carries almost 85,000 clones, approximately 88% recorded once. Each and every patient relapsed after autologous stem cell transplantation, and patients got differing brentuximab vedotin exposure. The source was peripheral blood mononuclear cells (PBMCs), collected at baseline. The receptors derive from a human donor with classical Hodgkin lymphoma.

The chain combines TRBV27 with TRBJ2-1, with D possibly being TRBD2 (5 bases). With 3 bases removed from V and 7 bases from J, the gap between germline ends came to 13 bases. There are 14 residues in the CDR3. CDR1 and CDR2 from the germline V gene are MNHEY and SMNVEV (reference sequence). The CDR3 protein is CASSFRGTTNEQFF. The DNA of the CDR3 is TGTGCCAGCAGTTTCCGGGGAACTACAAATGAGCAGTTCTTC.

This chain joins TRBV6-5 and TRBJ2-7; tentatively, D is TRBD2 (6 bases). The CDR3 spans 13 residues. Trimming pared 0 bases from V and 6 bases from J, leaving 9 bases between. CDR1 MNHEY and CDR2 SVGAGI come from the germline V gene. The CDR3 DNA is TGTGCCAGCAGTTACTCGCTCGGGGGCGAGCAGTACTTC. Its protein is CASSYSLGGEQYF.

The V gene is TRBV6-5, the J gene TRBJ1-2, with 12 bases that match TRBD1. Germline assignment: CDR1 MNHEY and CDR2 SVGAGI. The ends lost 4 bases at V and 8 bases at J; junction bases unmatched: 8. The CDR3 sequence is 15 residues long. CDR3 amino acids: CASSFRDRGRKGYTF. The CDR3 region has the DNA TGTGCCAGCAGTTTCCGGGACAGGGGGCGTAAAGGCTACACCTTC.

The chain carries TRBV4-2 and TRBJ2-6, with D perhaps TRBD2 (5 bases). Germline CDR1 and CDR2: LGHNA and YNFKEQ. The CDR3 covers 16 residues. Trimming stripped 7 bases from V and 1 base from J, with 14 bases between. The CDR3 DNA reads as TGTGCCAGCACCCCGGGGTATACATCTGGGGCCAACGTCCTGACTTTC. Translated: CASTPGYTSGANVLTF.

The chain has TRBV29-1 and TRBJ1-5; D perhaps matches TRBD1 (5 bases). The CDR3 runs to 13 residues. Germline V gives CDR1 SQVTM, CDR2 ANQGSEA. Deletions cut 4 bases from V and 6 bases from J, with 13 bases between. The CDR3 sequence: CSVGGGGGQPQHF. CDR3 DNA: TGCAGCGTTGGGGGCGGTGGGGGTCAGCCCCAGCATTTT.

The chain carries TRBV10-1 and TRBJ2-7; D gene unclear. CDR1 and CDR2 from the germline V gene are WNHNN and SYGVQD (reference sequence). V was trimmed by 7 bases and J by 6 bases, leaving 16 bases between them. The CDR3 runs 13 residues. This chain's CDR3 is CASTRDLSAEQYF. CDR3 DNA: TGCGCCAGCACTCGTGACCTGTCCGCCGAGCAGTACTTC.

The chain combines TRBV5-1 with TRBJ1-2; 9 bases align to TRBD1. This CDR3 spans 14 amino acids. Losses at the gene ends were 2 bases for V and 4 bases for J; bases not matched to a gene: 3. Germline CDR1 reads SGHRS; CDR2 reads YFSETQ. CDR3 bases: TGCGCCAGCAGCTTACCGGGACAGGGCTATGGCTACACCTTC. It specifies CASSLPGQGYGYTF.

The chain couples TRBV6-6 to TRBJ1-5; no definite D call. Per germline, CDR1 MNHNY and CDR2 SVGAGI (reference sequence). V was trimmed by 0 bases and J by 1 base, leaving 10 bases between them. The CDR3 contains 16 residues. CDR3 coding DNA: TGTGCCAGCAGTTACTCTGGACCATGGAGCAATCAGCCCCAGCATTTT. Protein product: CASSYSGPWSNQPQHF.

This clone was counted once. In nucleotides, the CDR3 is TGTGCCAGCAGCGGGCTAGTCATCTACGAGCAGTACTTC. This sequence encodes CASSGLVIYEQYF. V and J are TRBV11-2 and TRBJ2-7; D gene ambiguous. Trimming stripped 5 bases from V and 3 bases from J, with 11 bases between. CDR1 SGHAT and CDR2 FQNNGV come from the germline V gene. This CDR3 region has 13 residues.

This chain's CDR3 is CASSPGTSGNKQYF. Written as DNA, the CDR3 is TGTGCCAGCAGCCCCGGGACTAGCGGGAACAAGCAGTACTTC. This chain connects TRBV5-6 to TRBJ2-7, with 13 bases lining up with TRBD2. Germline V gene sequence: CDR1 SGHDT, CDR2 YYEEEE. This CDR3 region has 14 residues. With 4 bases clipped from V and 8 bases from J, the junction kept 6 bases outside the gene matches.

V and J are TRBV7-9 and TRBJ2-7, with D perhaps being TRBD1 or TRBD2 (5 bases each). The CDR3 consists of 14 residues. CDR1 and CDR2 (germline): SEHNR, FQNEAQ (reference sequence). Trimming pared 4 bases from V and 5 bases from J, leaving 15 bases between. CDR3 sequence reads: CASSSLGTSDEQYF. CDR3 sequence (DNA): TGTGCCAGCAGCTCCCTCGGGACGTCGGACGAGCAGTACTTC. Variable domain in full (rest from reference TRBV7-9 and TRBJ2-7): DTGVSQNPRHKITKRGQNVTFRCDPISEHNRLYWYRQTLGQGPEFLTYFQNEAQLEKSRLLSDRFSAERPKGSFSTLEIQRTEQGDSAMYLCASSSLGTSDEQYFGPGTRLTVT.

The chain links TRBV7-2 to TRBJ1-5; weak D call: TRBD1 (5 bases). V lost 3 bases to trimming and J lost 3 bases, with 15 bases between them. This CDR3 has 16 amino acids. Germline V gene data show CDR1 as SGHTA and CDR2 as FQGNSA. This chain's CDR3 is CASSFDGRGFNQPQHF. For the CDR3, the DNA is TGTGCCAGCAGCTTTGATGGTCGGGGGTTCAATCAGCCCCAGCATTTT.

V and J are TRBV2 and TRBJ1-5; unclear D gene. CDR1 and CDR2 (germline): SNHLY, FYNNEI. The CDR3 is 14 amino acids. V lost 3 bases and J 0 bases, leaving 6 bases between the germline ends. The CDR3, as DNA: TGTGCCAGCAGTGATAAGGGTAGCAATCAGCCCCAGCATTTT. This codes for CASSDKGSNQPQHF.

CDR3 protein: CASSLDQTSGRNEQFF. The CDR3 DNA sequence: TGTGCCAGCAGCTTAGATCAGACTAGCGGGAGGAATGAGCAGTTCTTC. The chain recombines TRBV7-9 with TRBJ2-1; 13 positions agree with TRBD2. Trimming removed 1 base from V and 7 bases from J; junction bases left unmatched: 4. Germline V gene data show CDR1 as SEHNR and CDR2 as FQNEAQ (reference sequence). The CDR3 has 16 amino acids.

This rearrangement joins TRBV7-6 to TRBJ2-1, with a tentative D call TRBD2 (5 bases). Trimming left V 2 bases short and J 0 bases short, with 8 bases between. This CDR3 comprises 15 residues. Germline V gene lookup returns CDR1 SGHVS and CDR2 FNYEAQ. The CDR3 DNA reads TGTGCCAGCAGCTTACCGGGAAGCTCCTACAATGAGCAGTTCTTC. Translating it yields CASSLPGSSYNEQFF.

Points on this clone: At one of its ends the junction is not consistent with the germline gene, which may arise from a read error. CDR3 DNA sequence: TGTGCCAGCAGTGAACACGATCGGGGAACCGGGGAGCCGTTTTTT. Translation: CASSEHDRGTGEPFF. The chain carries TRBV6-1 and TRBJ2-2; weak D call: TRBD2 (5 bases). Germline V gene lookup returns CDR1 MNHNS and CDR2 SASEGT. The CDR3 sequence is 15 residues long.

The chain combines TRBV27 with TRBJ1-1; weak D call: TRBD1 (5 bases). The CDR3 is 15 amino acids. V gave up 1 base and J gave up 2 bases, with 11 bases separating them. The germline gives CDR1 MNHEY, CDR2 SMNVEV (reference sequence). The CDR3 region has the DNA TGTGCCAGCAGTTTATATCAGGGCCTCAACACTGAAGCTTTCTTT. Amino acids: CASSLYQGLNTEAFF.

The chain combines TRBV19 with TRBJ2-1, with 8 positions matching TRBD2. Trimming cost V 5 bases and J 9 bases; bases outside gene matches: 9. Germline V gene sequence: CDR1 LNHDA, CDR2 SQIVND (reference sequence). CDR3 size: 14 residues. The DNA of the CDR3 is TGTGCCAGTAGTCCTGATAGCGGGATTGGTGAGCAGTTCTTC. Its translation: CASSPDSGIGEQFF.

This chain connects TRBV19 to TRBJ2-7; 10 bases align to TRBD1. Germline V gene sequence: CDR1 LNHDA, CDR2 SQIVND (reference sequence). V lost 5 bases and J lost 1; bases outside the gene matches: 5. CDR3 size: 15 residues. The CDR3 protein is CASSYRDRGSYEQYF. The CDR3 coding sequence is TGTGCCAGTAGTTACCGGGACAGGGGATCCTACGAGCAGTACTTC.

The J gene is TRBJ2-1, the V gene TRBV29-1, with 8 positions matching TRBD2. Germline loops: CDR1 SQVTM, CDR2 ANQGSEA. This CDR3 region has 15 residues. V was pared by 7 bases and J by 0 bases, with 8 bases of the junction left unmatched. CDR3 loop: CSELPAGGSYNEQFF. The CDR3 DNA reads TGCAGCGAGCTTCCCGCGGGGGGCTCCTACAATGAGCAGTTCTTC.

The chain couples TRBV18 to TRBJ2-1, with D possibly being TRBD2 (5 bases). Trimming stripped 1 base from V and 10 bases from J, with 11 bases between. CDR3 length: 13 amino acids. Germline values: CDR1 KGHSH, CDR2 LQKENI. CDR3 bases: TGTGCCAGCTCACCACAGTCCGCTAGCGAGCAGTTCTTC. It encodes CASSPQSASEQFF.

V usage is TRBV4-3 and J usage is TRBJ2-3; 8 nucleotides align to TRBD1. Looked up from germline, CDR1 is LGHNA and CDR2 is YSLEER. V gave up 0 bases and J gave up 6 bases; unmatched junction bases: 14. The CDR3 is 18 amino acids. The CDR3: CASSQDIPQGALGDTQYF. DNA for the CDR3: TGCGCCAGCAGCCAAGATATTCCTCAGGGGGCCTTGGGGGATACGCAGTATTTT.

This chain uses TRBV7-2 with TRBJ2-2; D unclear. Germline CDR1 reads SGHTA; CDR2 reads FQGNSA. V was pared by 5 bases and J by 0 bases, with 7 bases between. This CDR3 contains 14 residues. The CDR3 sequence is CASSSRSNTGELFF. In DNA, the CDR3 is TGTGCCAGCAGCAGTAGATCGAACACCGGGGAGCTGTTTTTT.

This clone turned up a few times. The chain employs TRBV28 and TRBJ1-2; D gene uncertain. CDR1 and CDR2 from the germline V gene are MDHEN and SYDVKM. The CDR3 consists of 11 residues. The germline V and J ends were trimmed by 3 bases and 4 bases, with 3 bases remaining between them. The CDR3 here is CASSFVYGYTF. CDR3 sequence (DNA): TGTGCCAGCAGTTTCGTCTATGGCTACACCTTC.

This chain connects TRBV27 to TRBJ2-1, with 8 bases that match TRBD2. The germline CDR1 and CDR2 sequences are MNHEY and SMNVEV (reference sequence). The CDR3 length is 17 residues. Losses at the gene ends were 5 bases for V and 4 bases for J; bases not matched to a gene: 13. The CDR3 is CASSTIVVTSGYNEQFF. The CDR3 DNA reads as TGTGCCAGCAGTACAATAGTTGTAACTAGCGGATACAATGAGCAGTTCTTC.

Points on this clone: One junction end disagrees with the germline gene, perhaps due to a read error. The chain uses TRBV4-1 and TRBJ2-7; a possible D gene is TRBD2 (5 bases). Germline values: CDR1 MGHRA, CDR2 YSYEKL. The CDR3 covers 13 residues. CDR3 sequence (DNA): TGCGCCAGCAGCGGAGGCGGGTTGATTAGCTTCCATTTC. This encodes CASSGGGLISFHF.

This chain connects TRBV2 to TRBJ2-1; 7 bases match TRBD2. The CDR3 consists of 15 residues. Germline CDR1 and CDR2: SNHLY and FYNNEI. Trimming cost V 7 bases and J 2 bases; bases outside gene matches: 8. CDR3 nucleotides: TGTGCCAGCATGCTGCTAGCGGAGACCTACAATGAGCAGTTCTTC. Its protein product is CASMLLAETYNEQFF.